These 5 T cell receptor beta chains share one sample of origin, sequenced in a study of shared clonotypes between healthy human individuals. Method: immunoSEQ multiplex PCR; TCRdb's copy keeps in-frame clones and lacks some. The profile shows about 1.5 million clones, around 97% of them singletons. Sequenced input: naive CD4+ T cells sorted from blood. Regarding subset: CD45RA+ positively selected. The receptors come from a man younger than 40 in good health.

A note on this clone: The sample carries other DNA sequences with the same CDR3. The V gene is TRBV18, the J gene TRBJ2-3, with no clear D. Trimming shortened V by 3 bases and J by 5 bases, and 6 bases separated the two germline ends. CDR1 is KGHSH, CDR2 LQKENI, per germline. The CDR3 length is 12 residues. The CDR3 protein is CASSPLGDTQYF. DNA for the CDR3: TGTGCCAGCTCACCTTTAGGAGATACGCAGTATTTT.

The chain recombines TRBV5-4 with TRBJ2-7, with TRBD2 matching over 13 bases. V gave up 4 bases and J gave up 7 bases; unmatched junction bases: 8. CDR3 length: 15 residues. Looked up from germline, CDR1 is SGHNT and CDR2 is YYREEE (reference sequence). CDR3 DNA sequence: TGTGCCAGCAGCGCCGGGACTAGCGGGAACTTAGAGCAGTACTTC. It yields the protein CASSAGTSGNLEQYF.

Here the CDR3 reads CACCSVGVDGELFF. The DNA for the CDR3 is TGTGCCTGCTGCTCGGTAGGGGTAGACGGGGAGCTGTTTTTT. This chain joins TRBV6-6 and TRBJ2-2; the D gene is possibly TRBD1 (5 bases). There are 14 residues in the CDR3. Germline V CDR1 and CDR2: MNHNY, SVGAGI (reference sequence). The ends were cut back, 11 bases at V and 7 bases at J, with 20 bases in the middle.

The rearrangement links TRBV27 to TRBJ2-5; 9 positions agree with TRBD1. The CDR3 consists of 16 residues. Trimming removed 6 bases from V and 5 bases from J; junction bases left unmatched: 13. Germline V lookup: CDR1 MNHEY, CDR2 SMNVEV (reference sequence). The DNA for the CDR3 is TGTGCCAGCAGCTCCTGGGGACAGGGAGCGCTTGAGACCCAGTACTTC. Protein: CASSSWGQGALETQYF.

This chain uses TRBV27 with TRBJ2-1, with TRBD2 matching over 12 bases. Looked up from germline, CDR1 is MNHEY and CDR2 is SMNVEV (reference sequence). This CDR3 comprises 16 residues. J gave up 7 bases and V 6 bases, and 10 bases lay outside the gene matches. The CDR3: CASSGLAGTGVNEQFF. In nucleotides, the CDR3 is TGTGCCAGCAGCGGACTAGCGGGAACTGGGGTAAATGAGCAGTTCTTC.